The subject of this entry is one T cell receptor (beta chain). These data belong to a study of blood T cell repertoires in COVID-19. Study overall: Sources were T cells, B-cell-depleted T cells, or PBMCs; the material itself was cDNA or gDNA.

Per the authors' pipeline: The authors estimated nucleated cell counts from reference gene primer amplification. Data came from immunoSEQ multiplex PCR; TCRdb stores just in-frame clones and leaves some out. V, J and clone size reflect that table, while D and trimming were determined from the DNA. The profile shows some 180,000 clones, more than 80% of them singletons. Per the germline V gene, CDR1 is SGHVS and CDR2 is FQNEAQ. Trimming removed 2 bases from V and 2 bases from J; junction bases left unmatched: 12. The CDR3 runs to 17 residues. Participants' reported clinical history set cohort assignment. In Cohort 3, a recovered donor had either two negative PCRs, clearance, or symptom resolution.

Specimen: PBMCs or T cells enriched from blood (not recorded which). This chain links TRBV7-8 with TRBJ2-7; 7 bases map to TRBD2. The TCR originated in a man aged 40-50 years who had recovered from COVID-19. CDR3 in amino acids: CASSLKARWEGAYEQYF. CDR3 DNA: TGTGCCAGCAGCTTAAAGGCCCGGTGGGAGGGTGCCTACGAGCAGTACTTC.